This TCR beta chain was retrieved from a study of T cells in localized non-small cell lung cancer. There are 14 residues in the CDR3. Trimming cost V 3 bases and J 10 bases; bases outside gene matches: 6. CDR1 SGHNT and CDR2 YENEEA come from the germline V gene. Only a few counts were recorded for this clone. The assay was immunoSEQ multiplex PCR, and TCRdb's table has in-frame clones only and misses some. In the table there are 1,000 to 1,300 clones, 20% to 30% of which are singletons. The origin of this receptor is a male donor older than 55 with stage II lung adenocarcinoma. This specimen consisted of lung tumor tissue, obtained before any cancer treatment. The V and J genes are TRBV11-3 and TRBJ2-1; 10 bases align to TRBD2. The CDR3 DNA reads as TGTGCCAGCAGCTTGGCGCTAGCGGGAGACGAGCAGTTCTTC. Residues: CASSLALAGDEQFF.